Following are 28 T cell receptor beta chains from one sample sequenced in a study of blood T cells in healthy people across ages. A second roughly 6 to 12 cycle PCR used barcoded and J-beta primers. TCRdb itself ran the 5' RACE reads through MiXCR, one entry per CDR3 protein. Of 700,000 to 900,000 distinct CDR3 sequences in the sample, 20% to 30% were seen once. These same data were also listed under a study on T cells of mothers and their children.

Sequencing input: blood. All receptors derive from a boy aged 10-17 years in good health.

This clonotype turned up a few times. V and J are TRBV6-5 and TRBJ2-7; 10 nucleotides line up with TRBD2. Germline lookup yields CDR1 MNHEY and CDR2 SVGAGI. The ends lost 5 bases at V and 5 bases at J; junction bases unmatched: 9. The CDR3 totals 15 residues. DNA of the CDR3: TGTGCCAGCAGTCGGAGCGGGGGGGCTGCCAACGAGCAGTACTTC. Its protein product is CASSRSGGAANEQYF.

V usage is TRBV2 and J usage is TRBJ2-5, with 8 nucleotides matching TRBD2. CDR3 length equals 14 residues. The germline gives CDR1 SNHLY, CDR2 FYNNEI. The V and J ends lost 3 bases and 5 bases, in that order; junction bases with no gene match: 5. CDR3 in DNA: TGTGCCAGCAGTGACTCTGGCGGGGGGGAGACCCAGTACTTC. This gives the protein CASSDSGGGETQYF.

The chain recombines TRBV20-1 with TRBJ2-3; 9 bases map to TRBD2. Germline trimming cut 5 bases from V and 10 bases from J; bases unmatched to any gene: 19. Per germline, CDR1 DFQATT and CDR2 SNEGSKA (reference sequence). This CDR3 region has 16 residues. The CDR3 DNA is TGCAGTGCTCCCCTCCACCCGGGACTAGCTTTAGGAGCGCAGTATTTT. It translates to CSAPLHPGLALGAQYF.

This clonotype was found a few times. This chain joins TRBV10-3 and TRBJ1-1, with TRBD1 matching 8 bases. Germline CDR1 and CDR2: ENHRY and SYGVKD. The CDR3 contains 15 residues. The J segment lost 7 bases and the V segment lost 9 bases, leaving 16 bases of the junction unmatched. CDR3 bases: TGTGCCATTTCGGAAACCCAGGGGGCGGTGGATGAAGCTTTCTTT. Encoded protein: CAISETQGAVDEAFF.

This clonotype was detected a few times. V gene TRBV6-5 combines with J gene TRBJ2-5; no clear D. Looked up from germline, CDR1 is MNHEY and CDR2 is SVGAGI. The CDR3 has 13 amino acids. Trimming stripped 0 bases from V and 4 bases from J, with 6 bases between. This chain's CDR3 is CASSYSGLETQYF. The CDR3 nucleotides are TGTGCCAGCAGTTACTCTGGCTTAGAGACCCAGTACTTC.

J is TRBJ1-2 and V is TRBV30, with 7 bases aligning to TRBD1. CDR3 length equals 13 residues. V was clipped by 4 bases and J by 3 bases; unmatched bases: 5. CDR1 GTSNPN and CDR2 SVGIG come from the germline V gene (reference sequence). CDR3 nucleotide sequence: TGTGCCTGGACTAGGGGGCGCGACTATGGCTACACCTTC. Its protein is CAWTRGRDYGYTF.

V is TRBV2 and J is TRBJ2-3; D tentatively fits TRBD1 or TRBD2 (6 bases each). Germline loops: CDR1 SNHLY, CDR2 FYNNEI. Trimming shortened V by 2 bases and J by 5 bases, and 14 bases separated the two germline ends. The CDR3 contains 15 residues. The CDR3: CASSETGASGDTQYF. The CDR3 nucleotides are TGTGCCAGCAGTGAAACGGGGGCCAGTGGAGATACGCAGTATTTT.

The V and J genes are TRBV12-3 or TRBV12-4 and TRBJ1-6; D remains ambiguous. The CDR3 totals 14 residues. Trimming cost V 6 bases and J 11 bases, with 17 bases left between them. As DNA, the CDR3 is TGTGCCAGCAGCCTTAGGTCCCCCTTTGCACCCCTCCACTTT. Its protein product is CASSLRSPFAPLHF.

This clonotype was recorded many times. This chain uses TRBV20-1 with TRBJ1-4; the D is unclear. Trimming stripped 2 bases from V and 4 bases from J, with 8 bases between. This CDR3 comprises 13 residues. Germline CDR1 reads DFQATT; CDR2 reads SNEGSKA (reference sequence). CDR3 nucleotides: TGCAGTGCTAGACGGCGGATTAATGAAAAACTGTTTTTT. It codes for CSARRRINEKLFF.

The chain recombines TRBV11-2 with TRBJ1-4; 9 bases align to TRBD1. Germline V gene lookup returns CDR1 SGHAT and CDR2 FQNNGV. The CDR3 has 17 amino acids. J was trimmed by 4 bases and V by 5 bases; bases with no gene match: 11. CDR3 bases: TGTGCCAGCAGCCAAATCCCGGGACAGGGCTTTAATGAAAAACTGTTTTTT. Protein sequence: CASSQIPGQGFNEKLFF.

This clonotype showed up just a few times. V is TRBV2 and J is TRBJ1-1; 7 bases match TRBD1. In germline, CDR1 is SNHLY, CDR2 FYNNEI. V dropped 5 bases and J dropped 8; count of bases not matched to a gene: 17. CDR3 size: 16 residues. The CDR3 spells CASSWTGGPVPLEAFF. CDR3 sequence (DNA): TGTGCCAGCAGTTGGACAGGTGGACCGGTCCCCCTAGAAGCTTTCTTT.

This clonotype appeared a few times. CDR3 residues: CASSFGDRDGPLNEKLFF. CDR3 nucleotide sequence: TGTGCCAGCAGTTTTGGGGACAGGGATGGTCCCCTTAATGAAAAACTGTTTTTT. The chain links TRBV12-3 or TRBV12-4 to TRBJ1-4; 9 bases are shared with TRBD1. The trim removed 3 bases at V and 4 bases at J, leaving 12 bases unmatched. The CDR3 loop spans 18 amino acids.

V usage is TRBV4-2 and J usage is TRBJ2-5; 8 nucleotides agree with TRBD1. The DNA end lines up better with TRBJ2-1; the J call may be wrong. The CDR3 extends over 17 amino acids. The V gene's germline CDR1 is LGHNA and CDR2 YNFKEQ. CDR3 sequence reads: CASSPDLDRDPYNEQFF. In DNA form, the CDR3 reads TGTGCCAGCAGCCCCGACTTGGACAGGGACCCCTACAATGAGCAGTTCTTC.

This clonotype has just a few counts. The gene calls are TRBV5-1 and TRBJ2-1; D is possibly TRBD1 (6 bases). Per the germline V gene, CDR1 is SGHRS and CDR2 is YFSETQ. The CDR3 length is 12 residues. V dropped 4 bases and J dropped 10 bases, with 12 bases sitting between them. DNA of the CDR3: TGCGCCAGCAGCCTGGACAGCCCCGAGCAGTTCTTC. It translates to CASSLDSPEQFF.

The J gene is TRBJ2-3, the V gene TRBV20-1, with 11 nucleotides matching TRBD2. Germline V gene data show CDR1 as DFQATT and CDR2 as SNEGSKA (reference sequence). This CDR3 region has 14 residues. Germline trimming cut 3 bases from V and 5 bases from J; bases unmatched to any gene: 4. The DNA of the CDR3 is TGCAGTGCTAGTGGGCTAGCGGGGGGAGATACGCAGTATTTT. Translating gives CSASGLAGGDTQYF.

The V and J genes are TRBV7-9 and TRBJ2-3, with 12 bases aligning to TRBD2. Germline V gene lookup returns CDR1 SEHNR and CDR2 FQNEAQ (reference sequence). The CDR3 runs to 14 residues. Germline trimming cut 10 bases from V and 2 bases from J; bases unmatched to any gene: 4. CDR3 bases: TGTGCCACCAGACTAGCGGGGGACACAGATACGCAGTATTTT. It encodes CATRLAGDTDTQYF. Full variable domain (outside the CDR3, taken from reference TRBV7-9 and TRBJ2-3): DTGVSQNPRHKITKRGQNVTFRCDPISEHNRLYWYRQTLGQGPEFLTYFQNEAQLEKSRLLSDRFSAERPKGSFSTLEIQRTEQGDSAMYLCATRLAGDTDTQYFGPGTRLTVL.

J is TRBJ2-7 and V is TRBV12-3 or TRBV12-4; 7 bases map to TRBD1. The length of the CDR3 is 14 residues. V gave up 5 bases and J gave up 6 bases; unmatched junction bases: 10. CDR3 loop: CASSAGTERSEQYF. As DNA, the CDR3 is TGTGCCAGCAGTGCCGGGACAGAGCGGAGCGAGCAGTACTTC.

This clonotype has a handful of counts. The rearrangement uses TRBV3-1 and TRBJ1-1; perhaps TRBD1 as D (6 bases). CDR3 size: 13 residues. Germline lookup yields CDR1 LGHDT and CDR2 YNNKEL (reference sequence). Trimming took 1 base from V and 8 from J, leaving 11 bases between them. CDR3: CASSQVRGGEAFF. The CDR3 DNA follows: TGTGCCAGCAGCCAAGTCAGAGGGGGGGAAGCTTTCTTT.

The chain recombines TRBV20-1 with TRBJ2-7, with 9 bases identical to TRBD2. Losses at the gene ends were 1 base for V and 0 bases for J; bases not matched to a gene: 10. CDR3 length: 17 amino acids. Looked up from germline, CDR1 is DFQATT and CDR2 is SNEGSKA (reference sequence). The CDR3, as DNA: TGCAGTGCTAGAGGTCGTAGCGGGGGCCTGAACTCCTACGAGCAGTACTTC. Its protein is CSARGRSGGLNSYEQYF.

The chain has TRBV9 and TRBJ1-2, with 7 nucleotides matching TRBD1. J lost 6 bases, V lost 2 bases, and 16 bases had no gene match. Germline CDR1 is SGDLS and CDR2 is YYNGEE. The CDR3 has 17 residues. The CDR3 reads CASSVMNSGGGAHGYTF. The CDR3 region has the DNA TGTGCCAGCAGCGTGATGAATTCTGGAGGGGGCGCCCATGGCTACACCTTC. Full variable domain (outside the CDR3, taken from reference TRBV9 and TRBJ1-2): DSGVTQTPKHLITATGQRVTLRCSPRSGDLSVYWYQQSLDQGLQFLIQYYNGEERAKGNILERFSAQQFPDLHSELNLSSLELGDSALYFCASSVMNSGGGAHGYTFGSGTRLTVV.

The rearrangement links TRBV11-2 to TRBJ2-1; possibly TRBD1 or TRBD2 for D (6 bases each). The V end lost 5 bases, the J end lost 8 bases, and 19 bases lay between the germline ends. Looked up from germline, CDR1 is SGHAT and CDR2 is FQNNGV. The CDR3 sequence is 15 residues long. Here the CDR3 DNA reads TGTGCCAGCAGCCCTAGCGTGGGGGCCATCGATGAGCAGTTCTTC. Translation gives CASSPSVGAIDEQFF. The complete variable domain, with remaining parts taken from reference TRBV11-2 and TRBJ2-1, reads EAGVAQSPRYKIIEKRQSVAFWCNPISGHATLYWYQQILGQGPKLLIQFQNNGVVDDSQLPKDRFSAERLKGVDSTLKIQPAKLEDSAVYLCASSPSVGAIDEQFFGPGTRLTVL.

This clonotype has more than one count but fewer than ten. The J gene is TRBJ2-2, the V gene TRBV14; D remains ambiguous. Germline V gene data show CDR1 as SGHDN and CDR2 as FVKESK. This CDR3 is built from 14 residues. V was cut by 1 base and J by 5 bases, with 8 bases left in between. The CDR3 is CASSQALGTGELFF. The CDR3, as DNA: TGTGCCAGCAGCCAAGCTCTGGGTACCGGGGAGCTGTTTTTT. Based on the CDR3 plus reference TRBV14 and TRBJ2-2, the full variable domain is EAGVTQFPSHSVIEKGQTVTLRCDPISGHDNLYWYRRVMGKEIKFLLHFVKESKQDESGMPNNRFLAERTGGTYSTLKVQPAELEDSGVYFCASSQALGTGELFFGEGSRLTVL.

The genes are TRBV2 and TRBJ2-2; D may match TRBD1 or TRBD2 (5 bases each). Germline V gene lookup returns CDR1 SNHLY and CDR2 FYNNEI. Trimming cost V 4 bases and J 4 bases, with 13 bases left between them. The length of the CDR3 is 15 residues. The CDR3 DNA follows: TGTGCCAGCAGTGTCCGGGACCAAGGCACCGGGGAGCTGTTTTTT. This gives the protein CASSVRDQGTGELFF.

This clonotype has just a few counts. The chain is built from TRBV6-1 and TRBJ2-5; D is tentatively TRBD1 or TRBD2 (6 bases each). The J call could be wrong; TRBJ2-1 is a better fit for the DNA end. CDR3 size: 15 residues. The germline V gene encodes CDR1 MNHNS and CDR2 SASEGT. Here the CDR3 reads CASSAGGPLGNEQFF. The CDR3 nucleotides read TGTGCCAGCAGTGCCGGGGGCCCCCTCGGCAATGAGCAGTTCTTC.

The chain employs TRBV24-1 and TRBJ2-5; no reliable D call. The CDR3 contains 17 residues. V shed 2 bases and J shed 5 bases, with 20 bases lying between them. Germline CDR1 is KGHDR and CDR2 is SFDVKD. CDR3 residues: CATSDYPIVHLGETQYF. In DNA form, the CDR3 reads TGTGCCACCAGTGATTACCCGATTGTGCATTTAGGGGAGACCCAGTACTTC.

This clonotype turned up a few times. The chain combines TRBV12-3 or TRBV12-4 with TRBJ2-1; 9 bases line up with TRBD1. Trimming removed 5 bases from V and 8 bases from J; junction bases left unmatched: 4. This CDR3 spans 13 amino acids. The CDR3 region is CASSLQGADEQFF. The CDR3 DNA follows: TGTGCCAGCAGTCTACAGGGGGCCGATGAGCAGTTCTTC.

A few counts support this clonotype. The chain uses TRBV9 and TRBJ2-5; possible D gene TRBD2, 7 bases. The J call may be in error: the DNA end matches TRBJ2-1 better. Per germline, CDR1 SGDLS and CDR2 YYNGEE. This CDR3 spans 12 amino acids. This CDR3 reads CASNRGAHEQFF. In nucleotides, the CDR3 is TGTGCCAGCAACCGGGGGGCCCATGAGCAGTTCTTC.

The gene calls are TRBV15 and TRBJ1-4, with D maybe TRBD1 (6 bases). This CDR3 spans 16 amino acids. The V gene's germline CDR1 is LNHNV and CDR2 YYDKDF (reference sequence). The V end lost 1 base, the J end lost 7 bases, and 16 bases lay between the germline ends. The CDR3 is CATSRGSTGIGEKLFF. The DNA for the CDR3 is TGTGCCACCAGCAGAGGTTCTACAGGGATCGGTGAAAAACTGTTTTTT.